The entry below describes one TCR beta chain. From germline, CDR1 is SGHNT and CDR2 YYREEE (reference sequence). Deletions cut 3 bases from V and 8 bases from J, with 8 bases between. The CDR3 runs 11 residues. This record belongs to a study of cytomegalovirus exposure and HLA in healthy donors. A multiplex PCR was run with 60 Vbeta primers and 13 Jbeta primers. Profiled with immunoSEQ multiplex PCR; TCRdb holds only in-frame clones, not every one. The data show about 200,000 clones, about four fifths seen once. V is TRBV5-4 and J is TRBJ1-2, with D possibly TRBD1 on 6 matching bases. Sequenced material: PBMCs. This sequence originates from a man between 25 and 39 years old in good health and CMV-seronegative. CDR3 amino acids: CASSWTEGYTF. Written as DNA, the CDR3 is TGTGCCAGCAGCTGGACAGAGGGCTACACCTTC. The full variable domain, its missing parts supplied by reference TRBV5-4 and TRBJ1-2, is ETGVTQSPTHLIKTRGQQVTLRCSSQSGHNTVSWYQQALGQGPQFIFQYYREEENGRGNFPPRFSGLQFPNYSSELNVNALELDDSALYLCASSWTEGYTFGSGTRLTVV.